This entry lists 30 T cell receptor beta chains sequenced from one sample in a study of blood T cells in healthy people across ages. A second 7 to 11 cycle PCR used barcoded and J-beta primers. Each CDR3 protein is one row after TCRdb ran MiXCR on the 5' RACE reads. This sample carries roughly 2 million distinct CDR3 sequences, roughly 49% of them seen once, and the ten largest clones take around 2.1%. Sequencing input: blood. The receptors were sampled from a woman aged 40 to 49 in good health.

The chain is built from TRBV20-1 and TRBJ2-7, with 7 bases aligning to TRBD2. CDR1 is DFQATT and CDR2 is SNEGSKA in the germline V gene (reference sequence). V dropped 2 bases and J dropped 1; count of bases not matched to a gene: 5. The CDR3 is 14 amino acids. CDR3 bases: TGCAGTGCTAGACCACCCGGGAGGTCCTACGAGCAGTACTTC. This sequence encodes CSARPPGRSYEQYF.

To note about this clonotype: It may be a read error: a sequence one base away is much more abundant. The rearrangement joins TRBV20-1 to TRBJ2-4, with 9 bases matching TRBD1. CDR1 is DFQATT and CDR2 is SNEGSKA in the germline V gene (reference sequence). The CDR3 runs to 16 residues. CDR3 sequence reads: CSARSKDRGYQETQHF. As DNA, the CDR3 is TGCAGTGCTAGAAGCAAGGACAGGGGCTATCAAGAGACCCAGCACTTC.

This clonotype was seen a few times. This rearrangement joins TRBV20-1 to TRBJ1-2; a weak D match, TRBD1 (6 bases). The germline V gene has CDR1 DFQATT and CDR2 SNEGSKA (reference sequence). The CDR3 sequence is 13 residues long. V gave up 2 bases and J gave up 4 bases, with 11 bases separating them. The CDR3 DNA follows: TGCAGTGCTAGACTTGGACAGTCCTATGGCTACACCTTC. Translated: CSARLGQSYGYTF.

V is TRBV5-1 and J is TRBJ2-1; tentative D call: TRBD1 (5 bases). Germline V CDR1 and CDR2: SGHRS, YFSETQ. The ends were cut back, 4 bases at V and 3 bases at J, with 20 bases in the middle. CDR3 length: 17 residues. As DNA, the CDR3 is TGCGCCAGCAGCCAGGGTTGGCAGAGGTTTGACTACAATGAGCAGTTCTTC. Its translation: CASSQGWQRFDYNEQFF.

This clonotype was counted a few times. The V gene is TRBV29-1, the J gene TRBJ1-6; D is perhaps TRBD1 (6 bases). The CDR3 is 14 amino acids. Trimming stripped 5 bases from V and 7 bases from J, with 15 bases between. Germline CDR1 and CDR2: SQVTM and ANQGSEA. The CDR3 nucleotides read TGCAGCGTTACGTCAGGGGAGTTCAATTCACCCCTCCACTTT. Translation gives CSVTSGEFNSPLHF.

The V call is TRBV21-1, the J call TRBJ1-1. TRBV21-1 constitutes a pseudogene. The CDR3 loop spans 11 amino acids. The CDR3 DNA reads TGTGCCAGCAGCCCATCGTTTGAAGCTTTCTTT. Protein sequence: CASSPSFEAFF.

The chain carries TRBV7-2 and TRBJ2-7; perhaps TRBD2 as D (6 bases). Germline V gene data show CDR1 as SGHTA and CDR2 as FQGNSA. The CDR3 totals 14 residues. Trimming pared 3 bases from V and 7 bases from J, leaving 16 bases between. The CDR3 region is CASSFTGGVGEQYF. The DNA of the CDR3 is TGTGCCAGCAGCTTTACTGGCGGGGTGGGTGAGCAGTACTTC.

The rearrangement joins TRBV10-3 to TRBJ2-7; TRBD1 matches at 8 bases. Germline trimming cut 0 bases from V and 7 bases from J; bases unmatched to any gene: 11. From germline, CDR1 is ENHRY and CDR2 SYGVKD. The CDR3 sequence is 16 residues long. The chain's CDR3 is CAISESLRGRLLEQYF. CDR3 nucleotides: TGTGCCATCAGTGAGTCGCTCAGGGGGCGGCTCTTGGAGCAGTACTTC.

As regards this clonotype: With a much larger clone just one base away, this may be a read error. The CDR3 loop reads CASSLSSTSFQQYF. CDR3 bases: TGTGCCAGCAGCTTGTCCTCAACTAGCTTCCAGCAGTACTTC. This rearrangement joins TRBV7-8 to TRBJ2-7; D possibly corresponds to TRBD2 (6 bases). Deletions cut 3 bases from V and 8 bases from J, with 17 bases between. Germline V gene lookup returns CDR1 SGHVS and CDR2 FQNEAQ. This CDR3 contains 14 residues. The whole variable domain, filled in from reference TRBV7-8 and TRBJ2-7, reads GAGVSQSPRYKVAKRGQDVALRCDPISGHVSLFWYQQALGQGPEFLTYFQNEAQLDKSGLPSDRFFAERPEGSVSTLKIQRTQQEDSAVYLCASSLSSTSFQQYFGPGTRLTVT.

The chain has TRBV29-1 and TRBJ1-2; D ambiguous. The V and J ends lost 1 base and 4 bases respectively, with 13 bases between them. Germline loops: CDR1 SQVTM, CDR2 ANQGSEA. This CDR3 spans 14 amino acids. The DNA of the CDR3 is TGCAGCGTTGAAGGGGGTAACGATTTCTATGGCTACACCTTC. It translates to CSVEGGNDFYGYTF. Full variable domain (remainder filled in from reference TRBV29-1 and TRBJ1-2): SAVISQKPSRDICQRGTSLTIQCQVDSQVTMMFWYRQQPGQSLTLIATANQGSEATYESGFVIDKFPISRPNLTFSTLTVSNMSPEDSSIYLCSVEGGNDFYGYTFGSGTRLTVV.

The table lists this clonotype with a few counts. V is TRBV5-1 and J is TRBJ1-2; perhaps TRBD1 as D (5 bases). Germline V gene data show CDR1 as SGHRS and CDR2 as YFSETQ. CDR3 size: 14 residues. Between the trimmed V and J ends, which lost 4 bases and 4 bases, there was a span of 14 bases. CDR3 bases: TGCGCCAGCAGCGGGATGGGACTGATCTATGGCTACACCTTC. It yields the protein CASSGMGLIYGYTF.

The chain is built from TRBV6-2 or TRBV6-3 and TRBJ2-6; D is perhaps TRBD1 (6 bases). CDR1 is MNHEY, CDR2 SVGEGT, per germline. The CDR3 spans 16 residues. Trimming cost V 6 bases and J 0 bases, with 12 bases left between them. Written as DNA, the CDR3 is TGTGCCAGCAGAGCGAGGGGGAGCTCTGGGGCCAACGTCCTGACTTTC. It translates to CASRARGSSGANVLTF.

This clonotype was observed a handful of times. The J gene is TRBJ2-3, the V gene TRBV12-3 or TRBV12-4; 9 bases line up with TRBD2. The CDR3 has 14 residues. V was pared by 6 bases and J by 3 bases, with 4 bases of the junction left unmatched. The CDR3 DNA is TGTGCCAGCAGCCATACTAGCGGGACAGATACGCAGTATTTT. Its translation is CASSHTSGTDTQYF.

This clonotype was counted between two and nine times. The chain is built from TRBV28 and TRBJ1-2; 9 bases match TRBD1. V was clipped by 5 bases and J by 7 bases; unmatched bases: 5. Germline CDR1 reads MDHEN; CDR2 reads SYDVKM. The CDR3 consists of 13 residues. The CDR3: CASSQTGGSGYTF. As DNA, the CDR3 is TGTGCCAGCAGTCAAACAGGGGGCTCTGGCTACACCTTC.

The rearrangement links TRBV28 to TRBJ1-2; a weak D match, TRBD1 (6 bases). Trimming pared 2 bases from V and 6 bases from J, leaving 10 bases between. Germline-derived CDR1 and CDR2 are MDHEN and SYDVKM. This CDR3 has 13 residues. The CDR3 region has the DNA TGTGCCAGCAGTTTAGCTGACAGGAATGGCTACACCTTC. It translates to CASSLADRNGYTF.

This chain connects TRBV27 to TRBJ2-3; 8 bases are a match to TRBD2. Germline lookup yields CDR1 MNHEY and CDR2 SMNVEV (reference sequence). The V and J ends lost 0 bases and 3 bases, in that order; junction bases with no gene match: 14. The CDR3 is made up of 19 amino acids. The CDR3 DNA reads TGTGCCAGCAGTTTATCTACGCCTTTTAGCGGGGCCATGACAGATACGCAGTATTTT. Encoded protein: CASSLSTPFSGAMTDTQYF.

The chain joins TRBV11-2 to TRBJ2-5; 7 bases are shared with TRBD1. This CDR3 spans 14 amino acids. CDR1 is SGHAT and CDR2 is FQNNGV in the germline V gene. The V and J ends lost 7 bases and 5 bases, in that order; junction bases with no gene match: 10. DNA of the CDR3: TGTGCCAGCAACGAAAAAAGGGGGCGTGAGACCCAGTACTTC. It yields the protein CASNEKRGRETQYF.

The chain uses TRBV12-3 or TRBV12-4 and TRBJ2-5, with 8 bases lining up with TRBD2. Germline trimming cut 8 bases from V and 4 bases from J; bases unmatched to any gene: 6. The CDR3 has 13 amino acids. CDR3 region: CASQTGGPETQYF. The CDR3 DNA is TGTGCCAGCCAGACGGGGGGGCCAGAGACCCAGTACTTC.

The V call is TRBV6-2 or TRBV6-3, the J call TRBJ2-5, with 7 bases fitting TRBD1. The assigned J gene may be wrong: the sequence end matches TRBJ2-7 better. The CDR3 has 14 amino acids. CDR1 and CDR2 from the germline V gene are MNHEY and SVGEGT. The CDR3 bases are TGTGCCAGCAGGAGCCCGGGACAGAACTACGAGCAGTACTTC. Translating it yields CASRSPGQNYEQYF.

The chain carries TRBV20-1 and TRBJ2-3, with 7 bases aligning to TRBD2. Germline CDR1 DFQATT, CDR2 SNEGSKA (reference sequence). V shed 2 bases, J shed 14 bases, and the junction held 7 bases outside the gene matches. The CDR3 loop spans 11 amino acids. This CDR3 reads CSARPRDYGYF. CDR3 DNA: TGCAGTGCTAGACCCCGGGACTACGGGTATTTT.

The V call is TRBV20-1, the J call TRBJ2-5; tentative D call: TRBD1 (5 bases). This CDR3 region has 15 residues. Germline-derived CDR1 and CDR2 are DFQATT and SNEGSKA (reference sequence). V shed 0 bases and J shed 6 bases, with 17 bases lying between them. As DNA, the CDR3 is TGCAGTGCTAGAGATCCCGGTGGACAATTGAAGACCCAGTACTTC. It specifies CSARDPGGQLKTQYF.

This clonotype was counted only a few times. V usage is TRBV27 and J usage is TRBJ2-7, with TRBD2 identical over 12 bases. Looked up from germline, CDR1 is MNHEY and CDR2 is SMNVEV (reference sequence). The CDR3 consists of 15 residues. The J segment lost 3 bases and the V segment lost 6 bases, leaving 6 bases of the junction unmatched. The CDR3 DNA reads TGTGCCAGCAGCCCCCTGACTAGCGGGGGCTACGAGCAGTACTTC. It translates to CASSPLTSGGYEQYF.

This clonotype came up a few times. This rearrangement joins TRBV6-5 to TRBJ2-4, with TRBD1 identical over 10 bases. The trim removed 6 bases at V and 0 bases at J, leaving 2 bases unmatched. The CDR3 is 15 amino acids. The V gene's germline CDR1 is MNHEY and CDR2 SVGAGI. The CDR3 spells CASRTGGEAKNIQYF. As DNA, the CDR3 is TGTGCCAGCAGGACAGGGGGCGAAGCCAAAAACATTCAGTACTTC.

The chain links TRBV7-2 to TRBJ1-2, with TRBD1 matching 8 bases. Trimming cost V 1 base and J 6 bases; bases outside gene matches: 10. CDR1 and CDR2 from the germline V gene are SGHTA and FQGNSA. CDR3 length equals 16 residues. The CDR3 here is CASSLGMGQAYDGYTF. The CDR3 region has the DNA TGTGCCAGCAGCTTAGGAATGGGACAGGCATATGATGGCTACACCTTC.

The chain links TRBV5-1 to TRBJ1-2, with D maybe TRBD1 (5 bases). The CDR3 length is 15 residues. The ends were cut back, 1 base at V and 4 bases at J, with 14 bases in the middle. Germline CDR1 reads SGHRS; CDR2 reads YFSETQ. Here the CDR3 reads CASSLSQSGAYGYTF. CDR3 nucleotide sequence: TGCGCCAGCAGCTTGTCACAATCCGGGGCCTATGGCTACACCTTC.

The J gene is TRBJ2-3, the V gene TRBV6-5; D not resolved. The CDR3 has 15 residues. Germline loops: CDR1 MNHEY, CDR2 SVGAGI. V dropped 0 bases and J dropped 0 bases, with 7 bases sitting between them. The CDR3 coding sequence is TGTGCCAGCAGTTACTCGTACGCCAGCACAGATACGCAGTATTTT. Translating gives CASSYSYASTDTQYF.

This clonotype was detected ten times or more. This rearrangement joins TRBV20-1 to TRBJ2-7; D unclear. The J call is in doubt because the DNA end fits TRBJ2-3 better. Germline lookup yields CDR1 DFQATT and CDR2 SNEGSKA (reference sequence). CDR3 length: 10 amino acids. The CDR3 region has the DNA TGCAGTGCTCGGCGCGGAACGCAGTATTTT. Amino acid sequence: CSARRGTQYF.

The chain recombines TRBV7-2 with TRBJ2-3; 12 nucleotides align to TRBD1. Germline-derived CDR1 and CDR2 are SGHTA and FQGNSA. After removal of 6 bases from V and 5 bases from J, the junction contained 9 bases not matched to a gene. The CDR3 is 16 amino acids. CDR3 coding DNA: TGTGCCAGCAGACATCCGGGACAGGGGGCTGGAGATACGCAGTATTTT. It encodes CASRHPGQGAGDTQYF.

This clonotype turned up a few times. The gene calls are TRBV9 and TRBJ2-3; 10 positions match TRBD2. This CDR3 has 17 residues. The germline V gene encodes CDR1 SGDLS and CDR2 YYNGEE. The V gene end was trimmed by 0 bases and the J gene end by 3 bases; junction bases not matched to a gene: 7. CDR3 sequence reads: CASSVEASGGFTDTQYF. The CDR3 DNA reads as TGTGCCAGCAGCGTAGAGGCTAGCGGGGGTTTTACAGATACGCAGTATTTT.

The chain recombines TRBV13 with TRBJ2-1, with 8 nucleotides matching TRBD2. Losses at the gene ends were 0 bases for V and 4 bases for J; bases not matched to a gene: 8. Germline-derived CDR1 and CDR2 are PRHDT and FYEKMQ (reference sequence). The CDR3 contains 17 residues. The CDR3, as DNA: TGTGCCAGCAGCTTAGGCCGTCCGGGGGGGCCTTACAATGAGCAGTTCTTC. Translation: CASSLGRPGGPYNEQFF.